The sequence of this TCR beta chain was determined in a study of T cells expressing NK-cell markers (dated by TCRdb to 2020 to 2021). About the full investigation: Several donors provided sorted CD3+CD56+NKG2C+, CD3+CD56+NKG2C- and CD3+CD56-NKG2C+ T-cell subsets, whose TCR beta-chain repertoires were profiled. Of the eight sequenced donors, seven were found to be HCMV-seropositive and one was found to be HCMV-seronegative. All eight donors whose samples were sequenced were randomly selected healthy volunteers, three of them men and five women. The libraries were sequenced on Illumina HiSeq 2000/2500, MiSeq or NextSeq, producing 2 x 150 bp reads.

A commercial ELISA kit detecting HCMV-specific IgG in serum was used to determine HCMV serostatus. Peripheral blood mononuclear cells were isolated from blood by Ficoll density gradient centrifugation. For this clonotype: This clone's antigen is unknown.

Broad study findings and their caveats: Whether the expanded NKG2C-expressing T cell clones were specific for HCMV antigens remained unclear. Those dominant clonotypes were again the most abundant among CD3+CD56-NKG2C+ cells in a few donors, at roughly 25-65%. In roughly 6 donors, the dominant CD3+CD56+NKG2C+ clonotypes ranked among the top 10 CD8+ clonotypes, making up roughly 1.0-7.5% of CD8+ T cells.

Sequencing used an Illumina HiSeq 2000. TCR beta cDNA libraries were prepared using 5'RACE template switching, which introduced a universal primer site and unique molecular identifiers. Priming for cDNA synthesis came from the TCR beta constant segment, and two successive PCR amplification steps followed. The paper's processing steps were these. MIGEC was used to demultiplex reads and group the reads by UMI, and MiTCR was used to assemble and quantify clonotypes. To remove erroneous sequences, TCR cDNA sequences were retained only when supported by two or more reads. The tcR package was used for downstream repertoire analysis, and clonotypes were matched across fractions by CDR3 nucleotide sequence plus V segment. VDJmatch was used to annotate antigen specificity against VDJdb, with one amino acid substitution in CDR3 permitted. The reads, reprocessed by TCRdb, yield one row per CDR3 protein sequence and no DNA. The V and J calls were not made by the authors but by TCRdb's processing. The sample's table lists a count of roughly 450,000 distinct CDR3 sequences. The top ten constitute 1.4% of the sample.

The CDR3 starts with the cysteine, ends with the phenylalanine, and has 13 residues. There is no recorded DNA. Taken from the germline V gene, the CDR1 and CDR2 loops are SGHAT and FQNNGV. The chain joins TRBV11-2 to TRBJ2-3; without DNA, the TCRdb call of TRBD2 cannot be checked. What was sequenced was blood T cells: a sorted CD56 or NKG2C T cell subset, CD4+ or CD8+ T cells, or bulk PBMC T cells (not recorded which). The TCR originated in a woman between 45 and 60 years old in good health. Donor details come from another sample of the same person, matched by shared clones. The CDR3 protein: CASSLEGREAQYF.